This T cell receptor beta chain is from a study of blood T cell repertoires in COVID-19. The overall study: Specimens from acute and convalescent COVID-19 originated in the United States, Italy and Spain.

Only in-frame clones appear in the TCRdb table, and some are missing; sequencing was by immunoSEQ multiplex PCR. The table includes 80,000 or so clones, about 88% detected once. V was clipped by 4 bases and J by 4 bases, with 16 bases between them. Germline V gene sequence: CDR1 GTSNPN, CDR2 SVGIG (reference sequence). The CDR3 is 14 residues long. This TCR derives from a human donor in a cohort sampled during active COVID-19. Sequencing was performed on peripheral blood. The rearrangement links TRBV30 to TRBJ1-2; possibly TRBD1 for D (5 bases). CDR3 DNA: TGTGCCTGGACTACCCCGAGCAGGGTCTATGGCTACACCTTC. This gives the protein CAWTTPSRVYGYTF.